The 30 T cell receptor beta chains below all came from one sample that was sequenced in a study of OX40 agonist ivuxolimab in advanced cancers. Clones were read by immunoSEQ multiplex PCR, and TCRdb kept only the in-frame ones, dropping some. The sample yields 35,000 to 50,000 clones, more than 70% seen once. The specimen comprised CD4+ or CD8+ T cells sorted from blood, sampled in a trial of the OX40 agonist ivuxolimab. The receptors were sampled from an adult with an advanced solid tumor such as melanoma, head and neck, liver or kidney cancer.

The rearrangement uses TRBV6-1 and TRBJ1-2; D remains unclear. Per germline, CDR1 MNHNS and CDR2 SASEGT. V was trimmed by 1 base and J by 4 bases, leaving 4 bases between them. This CDR3 has 12 residues. The CDR3 reads CASSEVGYGYTF. DNA of the CDR3: TGTGCCAGCAGTGAAGTCGGCTATGGCTACACCTTC.

The rearrangement uses TRBV7-6 and TRBJ2-7; D is uncertain. There are 13 residues in the CDR3. The germline V gene has CDR1 SGHVS and CDR2 FNYEAQ. V was shortened by 4 bases and J by 7 bases, with 14 bases between the two germline ends. CDR3: CASSSRLPTEQYF. The CDR3 coding sequence is TGTGCCAGCAGCTCGAGATTGCCTACGGAGCAGTACTTC.

This CDR3 is CASSSARWQDTQYF. The DNA of the CDR3 is TGTGCCAGCAGCTCGGCACGGTGGCAAGATACGCAGTATTTT. The chain joins TRBV9 to TRBJ2-3; D not resolved. V shed 4 bases and J shed 5 bases, with 14 bases lying between them. This CDR3 contains 14 residues. Germline V gene data show CDR1 as SGDLS and CDR2 as YYNGEE.

The sample holds one count of this clone. The gene calls are TRBV5-4 and TRBJ1-2, with 8 positions matching TRBD1. Germline CDR1 reads SGHNT; CDR2 reads YYREEE (reference sequence). Trimming removed 3 bases from V and 5 bases from J; junction bases left unmatched: 9. The CDR3 consists of 15 residues. CDR3 region: CASSSTNDRGYGYTF. The CDR3 DNA reads as TGTGCCAGCAGCTCAACCAACGACAGGGGATATGGCTACACCTTC.

CDR3 region: CASSVGVAGEAETQYF. The CDR3 DNA is TGTGCCAGCAGCGTAGGAGTAGCGGGAGAGGCAGAGACCCAGTACTTC. This chain links TRBV9 with TRBJ2-5; 9 bases are a match to TRBD2. Germline CDR1 reads SGDLS; CDR2 reads YYNGEE. After removal of 0 bases from V and 4 bases from J, the junction contained 7 bases not matched to a gene. The CDR3 loop spans 16 amino acids.

This chain links TRBV4-1 with TRBJ2-1; D remains ambiguous. Trimming cost V 4 bases and J 0 bases, with 10 bases left between them. Germline V gene sequence: CDR1 MGHRA, CDR2 YSYEKL. This CDR3 is built from 15 residues. CDR3 loop: CASSRGNPSYNEQFF. CDR3 nucleotides: TGCGCCAGCAGCCGTGGGAACCCCTCCTACAATGAGCAGTTCTTC.

The chain is built from TRBV19 and TRBJ1-5; a possible D gene is TRBD1 (6 bases). CDR1 LNHDA and CDR2 SQIVND come from the germline V gene (reference sequence). CDR3 size: 13 residues. V gave up 5 bases and J gave up 6 bases, with 11 bases separating them. CDR3 region: CASSPDRIQPQHF. The CDR3 nucleotides read TGTGCCAGTAGTCCCGACAGGATTCAGCCCCAGCATTTT.

The chain has TRBV9 and TRBJ2-5; D gene ambiguous. This CDR3 spans 13 amino acids. Looked up from germline, CDR1 is SGDLS and CDR2 is YYNGEE. Trimming left V 0 bases short and J 5 bases short, with 8 bases between. CDR3 nucleotide sequence: TGTGCCAGCAGCGTAGAAGGGATGGAGACCCAGTACTTC. This sequence encodes CASSVEGMETQYF.

The rearrangement links TRBV19 to TRBJ2-6, with D unclear. The germline CDR1 and CDR2 sequences are LNHDA and SQIVND (reference sequence). The CDR3 spans 14 residues. V shed 11 bases and J shed 1 base, with 12 bases lying between them. This CDR3 reads CASWKGSGANVLTF. As DNA, the CDR3 is TGTGCCTCTTGGAAGGGATCTGGGGCCAACGTCCTGACTTTC.

V gene TRBV18 combines with J gene TRBJ2-1, with no clear D. The CDR3 sequence is 14 residues long. Per germline, CDR1 KGHSH and CDR2 LQKENI. V was clipped by 0 bases and J by 6 bases, with 9 bases between them. CDR3 amino acids: CASSPPWAPNEQFF. In DNA, the CDR3 is TGTGCCAGCTCACCACCGTGGGCGCCCAATGAGCAGTTCTTC.

V gene TRBV4-3 combines with J gene TRBJ1-1; D gene unclear. Germline loops: CDR1 LGHNA, CDR2 YSLEER. This CDR3 is 15 amino acids long. The V end lost 0 bases, the J end lost 5 bases, and 13 bases lay between the germline ends. In DNA, the CDR3 is TGCGCCAGCAGCCAAGATCTCCGAGTGGCGACTGAAGCTTTCTTT. It translates to CASSQDLRVATEAFF.

The chain uses TRBV19 and TRBJ2-2; weak D call: TRBD1 (6 bases). The CDR3 consists of 14 residues. Trimming took off 7 bases at V and 0 bases at J, with 9 bases between the two ends. Germline V gene sequence: CDR1 LNHDA, CDR2 SQIVND (reference sequence). The CDR3 DNA sequence: TGTGCCAGTAAGGACAGCTCGAACACCGGGGAGCTGTTTTTT. Protein product: CASKDSSNTGELFF.

This clone is a singleton in its sample. This rearrangement joins TRBV6-1 to TRBJ1-3; tentatively, D is TRBD1 (6 bases). The CDR3 totals 14 residues. Germline loops: CDR1 MNHNS, CDR2 SASEGT. The CDR3 coding sequence is TGTGCTGTAGGGGGGGCCACTGCTGGAAACACCATATATTTT. It codes for CAVGGATAGNTIYF.

The rearrangement joins TRBV27 to TRBJ1-3; the D is unclear. V lost 4 bases and J 2 bases, leaving 12 bases between the germline ends. This CDR3 region has 15 residues. Germline V gives CDR1 MNHEY, CDR2 SMNVEV (reference sequence). For the CDR3, the DNA is TGTGCCAGCAGTTCTCGCCCGGCCCCTGGAAACACCATATATTTT. It specifies CASSSRPAPGNTIYF.

This clone appeared once. J is TRBJ2-6 and V is TRBV19, with D uncertain. Germline V gene data show CDR1 as LNHDA and CDR2 as SQIVND (reference sequence). CDR3 length equals 15 residues. Trimming took off 2 bases at V and 4 bases at J, with 9 bases between the two ends. For the CDR3, the DNA is TGTGCCAGTAGTATATGGGTCTCGGGGGCCAACGTCCTGACTTTC. Translating gives CASSIWVSGANVLTF.

This clone was counted only a few times. V gene TRBV10-3 combines with J gene TRBJ1-1; TRBD1 matches 7 bases. Germline CDR1 is ENHRY and CDR2 is SYGVKD. The J segment lost 6 bases and the V segment lost 7 bases, leaving 17 bases of the junction unmatched. This CDR3 region has 16 residues. The CDR3 here is CAIKDQDRRGAAEAFF. CDR3 bases: TGTGCCATCAAAGACCAGGACAGGCGGGGCGCGGCTGAAGCTTTCTTT.

The chain couples TRBV5-1 to TRBJ2-7; TRBD1 aligns across 8 bases. With 1 base clipped from V and 6 bases from J, the junction kept 9 bases outside the gene matches. The CDR3 extends over 15 amino acids. Germline V gives CDR1 SGHRS, CDR2 YFSETQ. The CDR3, as DNA: TGCGCCAGCAGCTTGTGGGCGGGACAGGAAAGCGAGCAGTACTTC. Its translation is CASSLWAGQESEQYF.

This sequence joins TRBV15 and TRBJ2-1, with D tentatively TRBD2 (5 bases). The ends were cut back, 8 bases at V and 5 bases at J, with 19 bases in the middle. CDR3 length equals 15 residues. CDR1 is LNHNV, CDR2 YYDKDF, per germline (reference sequence). CDR3 nucleotide sequence: TGTGCCACCGAGGTTGCGGGCTTCGGGCACAATGAGCAGTTCTTC. Protein sequence: CATEVAGFGHNEQFF.

This chain links TRBV27 with TRBJ2-1; 8 positions match TRBD2. V lost 4 bases and J lost 7; bases outside the gene matches: 12. The CDR3 runs to 16 residues. The germline gives CDR1 MNHEY, CDR2 SMNVEV (reference sequence). This chain's CDR3 is CASSSPGGGLGNEQFF. CDR3 sequence (DNA): TGTGCCAGCAGTTCCCCGGGAGGGGGATTGGGGAATGAGCAGTTCTTC.

The genes are TRBV27 and TRBJ2-5; TRBD1 is a possible D gene (6 bases). This CDR3 contains 13 residues. V lost 5 bases to trimming and J lost 5 bases, with 12 bases between them. Looked up from germline, CDR1 is MNHEY and CDR2 is SMNVEV (reference sequence). As DNA, the CDR3 is TGTGCCAGCAGTATCAGGGGCGGGGAGACCCAGTACTTC. Encoded protein: CASSIRGGETQYF.

The chain's CDR3 is CASSLYEQYF. CDR3 coding DNA: TGTGCCAGCAGCCTCTATGAGCAGTACTTC. The J gene is TRBJ2-7, the V gene TRBV6-5; D call uncertain. CDR1 and CDR2 from the germline V gene are MNHEY and SVGAGI. This CDR3 is built from 10 residues. The V end was cut by 6 bases, the J end by 7 bases, with 7 bases between.

The gene calls are TRBV6-5 and TRBJ1-4; D is uncertain. The CDR3 covers 13 residues. In germline, CDR1 is MNHEY, CDR2 SVGAGI. V lost 6 bases, J lost 4 bases, and 9 bases lay in between. In nucleotides, the CDR3 is TGTGCCAGCAGGGTTGTTAATAATGAAAAACTGTTTTTT. Translating gives CASRVVNNEKLFF.

The chain combines TRBV5-1 with TRBJ2-7, with a weak D call TRBD1 (5 bases). Between the trimmed V and J ends, which lost 4 bases and 0 bases, there was a span of 11 bases. This CDR3 spans 14 amino acids. Per the germline V gene, CDR1 is SGHRS and CDR2 is YFSETQ. In nucleotides, the CDR3 is TGCGCCAGCAGCAGCGACAGTCCCTCCTACGAGCAGTACTTC. It encodes CASSSDSPSYEQYF.

The chain has TRBV19 and TRBJ1-5; D call uncertain. The CDR3 consists of 16 residues. The germline V gene has CDR1 LNHDA and CDR2 SQIVND (reference sequence). V was pared by 1 base and J by 6 bases, with 16 bases between. As DNA, the CDR3 is TGTGCCAGTAGTATAGGGCGGGTCGGTGAAAGTCAGCCCCAGCATTTT. This translates into CASSIGRVGESQPQHF. The complete variable domain, with remaining parts taken from reference TRBV19 and TRBJ1-5, reads DGGITQSPKYLFRKEGQNVTLSCEQNLNHDAMYWYRQDPGQGLRLIYYSQIVNDFQKGDIAEGYSVSREKKESFPLTVTSAQKNPTAFYLCASSIGRVGESQPQHFGDGTRLSIL.

The chain is built from TRBV7-2 and TRBJ1-5; 7 bases map to TRBD1. The V gene's germline CDR1 is SGHTA and CDR2 FQGNSA. The length of the CDR3 is 15 residues. With V trimmed by 6 bases and J by 2 bases, 7 bases remained unmatched. CDR3 residues: CASRRQGGGNQPQHF. In DNA form, the CDR3 reads TGTGCCAGCAGGAGACAGGGAGGGGGCAATCAGCCCCAGCATTTT. Full variable domain (missing parts from reference TRBV7-2 and TRBJ1-5): GAGVSQSPSNKVTEKGKDVELRCDPISGHTALYWYRQSLGQGLEFLIYFQGNSAPDKSGLPSDRFSAERTGGSVSTLTIQRTQQEDSAVYLCASRRQGGGNQPQHFGDGTRLSIL.

This clone showed up just once. The chain joins TRBV5-8 to TRBJ2-1; TRBD2 is a possible D gene (6 bases). Deletions cut 2 bases from V and 1 base from J, with 13 bases between. CDR3 length: 16 residues. Germline V CDR1 and CDR2: SGHTS, YDEGEE. The CDR3, as DNA: TGTGCCAGCAGCTTATTGGGTGCGGGGTCCTACAATGAGCAGTTCTTC. It translates to CASSLLGAGSYNEQFF. Full variable domain (remainder filled in from reference TRBV5-8 and TRBJ2-1): EAGVTQSPTHLIKTRGQQATLRCSPISGHTSVYWYQQALGLGLQFLLWYDEGEERNRGNFPPRFSGRQFPNYSSELNVNALELEDSALYLCASSLLGAGSYNEQFFGPGTRLTVL.

The chain couples TRBV15 to TRBJ1-5; D possibly corresponds to TRBD1 (5 bases). This CDR3 contains 15 residues. Germline V gene lookup returns CDR1 LNHNV and CDR2 YYDKDF (reference sequence). V lost 1 base to trimming and J lost 3 bases, with 10 bases between them. CDR3 DNA sequence: TGTGCCACCAGCAGAGGACAGCGGGACAATCAGCCCCAGCATTTT. It translates to CATSRGQRDNQPQHF.

The chain combines TRBV15 with TRBJ2-5; 7 bases agree with TRBD1. Per germline, CDR1 LNHNV and CDR2 YYDKDF (reference sequence). J gave up 4 bases and V 8 bases, and 4 bases lay outside the gene matches. The CDR3 sequence is 12 residues long. The CDR3 coding sequence is TGTGCCACCGGTCGGACAGGAGAGACCCAGTACTTC. Protein: CATGRTGETQYF. Combining the CDR3 with reference TRBV15 and TRBJ2-5 gives the whole variable domain DAMVIQNPRYQVTQFGKPVTLSCSQTLNHNVMYWYQQKSSQAPKLLFHYYDKDFNNEADTPDNFQSRRPNTSFCFLDIRSPGLGDTAMYLCATGRTGETQYFGPGTRLLVL.

The chain employs TRBV7-2 and TRBJ2-1, with 9 bases identical to TRBD2. The CDR3 has 16 amino acids. Germline loops: CDR1 SGHTA, CDR2 FQGNSA. The V gene end was trimmed by 5 bases and the J gene end by 0 bases; junction bases not matched to a gene: 5. DNA for the CDR3: TGTGCCAGCAGCCACGGACTAGCGAGCTCCTACAATGAGCAGTTCTTC. Translation gives CASSHGLASSYNEQFF.

The rearrangement joins TRBV6-1 to TRBJ1-5, with unresolved D. With 8 bases removed from V and 5 bases from J, the gap between germline ends came to 10 bases. Germline CDR1 MNHNS, CDR2 SASEGT. CDR3 length: 12 amino acids. The CDR3 sequence: CASGPFYQPQHF. CDR3 in DNA: TGTGCCAGCGGGCCCTTTTATCAGCCCCAGCATTTT.